This T cell receptor beta chain was recovered during a study of cytomegalovirus exposure and HLA in healthy donors. Study-level results: The productive fraction for most TCR beta V segments was about 87% or about 30% in an earlier analysis. The study designated 150 or so TCR beta chains cytomegalovirus-associated.

The germline gives CDR1 SNHLY, CDR2 FYNNEI. The CDR3 is made up of 13 amino acids. With 6 bases removed from V and 8 bases from J, the gap between germline ends came to 16 bases. The PCR had 60 Vbeta and 13 Jbeta primers. The method was immunoSEQ multiplex PCR; TCRdb's version includes in-frame clones alone and lacks a portion of them. This repertoire shows some 90,000 clones, nearly 80% found once; its top ten account for about 3.3%. As regards this clone: The antigen remains unidentified.

There were likely unrecorded immune exposures, though donors were nominally healthy when sampled. The TCR originated in a woman aged 40 to 50 in good health and CMV-seronegative. The chain recombines TRBV2 with TRBJ1-2, with D unclear. The sample was PBMCs. The CDR3 region is CASSQDSTIGYTF. DNA for the CDR3: TGTGCCAGCAGCCAAGATTCAACAATAGGCTACACCTTC.